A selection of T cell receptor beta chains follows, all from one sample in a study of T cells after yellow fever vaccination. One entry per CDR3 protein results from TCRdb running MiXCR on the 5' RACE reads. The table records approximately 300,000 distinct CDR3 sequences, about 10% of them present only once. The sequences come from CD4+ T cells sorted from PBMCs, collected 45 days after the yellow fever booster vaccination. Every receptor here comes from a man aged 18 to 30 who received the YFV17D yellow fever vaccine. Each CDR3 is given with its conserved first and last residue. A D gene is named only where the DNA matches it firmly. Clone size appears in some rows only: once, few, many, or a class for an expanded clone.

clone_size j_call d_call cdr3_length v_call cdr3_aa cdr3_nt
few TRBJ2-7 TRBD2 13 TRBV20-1 CSARNSGFHEQYF TGCAGTGCTAGGAATAGCGGGTTCCACGAGCAGTACTTC
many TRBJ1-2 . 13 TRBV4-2 CASSQVSGNGYTF TGTGCCAGCAGCCAAGTGTCAGGGAATGGCTACACCTTC
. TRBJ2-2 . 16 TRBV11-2 CASSPWDRAPTGELFF TGTGCCAGCAGCCCATGGGACCGGGCCCCAACCGGGGAGCTGTTTTTT
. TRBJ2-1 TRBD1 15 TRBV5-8 CASSAGQGTYNEQFF TGTGCCAGCAGCGCGGGACAGGGGACCTACAATGAGCAGTTCTTC
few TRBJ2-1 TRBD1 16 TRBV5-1 CASSVGTASKGDEQFF TGCGCCAGCAGCGTAGGGACAGCTTCTAAGGGGGATGAGCAGTTCTTC
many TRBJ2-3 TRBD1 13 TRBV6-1 CASRDRGKDTQYF TGTGCCAGCCGGGACAGGGGGAAAGATACGCAGTATTTT
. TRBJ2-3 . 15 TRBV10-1 CASSSGIDSTDTQYF TGCGCCAGCAGCTCGGGGATCGATAGCACAGATACGCAGTATTTT
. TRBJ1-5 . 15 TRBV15 CATSRDRGSQGPQHF TGTGCCACCAGCAGAGATCGGGGGTCCCAGGGGCCCCAGCATTTT
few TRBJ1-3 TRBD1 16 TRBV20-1 CSARDRHRGSGNTIYF TGCAGTGCTAGAGATAGGCACAGGGGCTCTGGAAACACCATATATTTT
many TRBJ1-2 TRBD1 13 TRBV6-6 CASSYSGGEGYTF TGTGCCAGCAGTTACTCAGGGGGCGAAGGCTACACCTTC
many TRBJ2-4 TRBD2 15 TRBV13 CASRPRGVAKNIQYF TGTGCCAGCCGCCCTCGGGGGGTAGCCAAAAACATTCAGTACTTC
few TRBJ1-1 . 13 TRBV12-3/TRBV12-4 CASSFYGATEAFF TGTGCCAGCAGTTTTTACGGGGCCACTGAAGCTTTCTTT
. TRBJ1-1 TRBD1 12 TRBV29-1 CSAGQGPTEAFF TGCAGCGCGGGACAGGGGCCCACTGAAGCTTTCTTT
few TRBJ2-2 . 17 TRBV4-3 CASSRGAGQVDTGELFF TGCGCCAGCAGCCGGGGGGCAGGGCAGGTTGACACCGGGGAGCTGTTTTTT
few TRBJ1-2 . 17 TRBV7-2 CASSLQRQGKANYGYTF TGTGCCAGCAGCTTACAAAGGCAGGGAAAGGCTAACTATGGCTACACCTTC
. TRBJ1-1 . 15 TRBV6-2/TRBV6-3 CASSSGPLRGTEAFF TGTGCCAGCAGTTCCGGGCCTCTTAGGGGAACTGAAGCTTTCTTT
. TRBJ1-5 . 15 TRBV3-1 CASSQEASEGEPQHF TGTGCCAGCAGCCAAGAGGCGAGCGAAGGAGAGCCCCAGCATTTT